The 32 T cell receptor beta chains given below trace back to one sample, sequenced in a study of blood T cell repertoires in COVID-19. Only in-frame clones appear in the TCRdb table, and some are missing; sequencing was by immunoSEQ multiplex PCR. The data show approximately 290,000 clones, with about 93% seen just once and 1% to 1.3% held by the top ten. The sequenced sample was PBMCs or T cells enriched from blood (not recorded which). The receptors were gathered from a woman aged 25 to 45 who had recovered from COVID-19.

The chain is built from TRBV7-2 and TRBJ2-7; the match to TRBD1 covers 7 bases. CDR1 and CDR2 from the germline V gene are SGHTA and FQGNSA. With V trimmed by 5 bases and J by 2 bases, 6 bases remained unmatched. CDR3 size: 14 residues. In DNA, the CDR3 is TGTGCCAGCAGCCTGGGACAGCTAACCTACGAGCAGTACTTC. Amino acids: CASSLGQLTYEQYF. Full variable domain (missing parts from reference TRBV7-2 and TRBJ2-7): GAGVSQSPSNKVTEKGKDVELRCDPISGHTALYWYRQSLGQGLEFLIYFQGNSAPDKSGLPSDRFSAERTGGSVSTLTIQRTQQEDSAVYLCASSLGQLTYEQYFGPGTRLTVT.

The genes are TRBV6-1 and TRBJ1-2; D remains ambiguous. The CDR3 has 11 residues. The V gene lost 3 bases and the J gene lost 5 bases, with 4 bases spanning the gap. CDR1 is MNHNS and CDR2 is SASEGT in the germline V gene. The CDR3 nucleotides are TGTGCCAGCAGTGAGGCTTATGGCTACACCTTC. Translated, it gives CASSEAYGYTF.

This clone is a singleton in its sample. The V and J genes are TRBV28 and TRBJ2-5; 11 bases are shared with TRBD2. The V and J ends lost 3 bases and 4 bases, in that order; junction bases with no gene match: 1. The CDR3 has 14 residues. Per the germline V gene, CDR1 is MDHEN and CDR2 is SYDVKM. CDR3 region: CASSFLAGGETQYF. The CDR3 coding sequence is TGTGCCAGCAGTTTTCTAGCGGGAGGAGAGACCCAGTACTTC.

In this sample, this clone turned up once. The chain joins TRBV12-3 or TRBV12-4 to TRBJ2-7; TRBD1 matches at 8 bases. V trimming: 4 bases; J trimming: 6 bases; junction bases outside the gene matches: 5. This CDR3 comprises 13 residues. Here the CDR3 DNA reads TGTGCCAGCAGTTCCTCAGGGGGCTTCGAGCAGTACTTC. Its protein is CASSSSGGFEQYF.

The V call is TRBV9, the J call TRBJ1-2, with TRBD1 identical over 7 bases. Germline lookup yields CDR1 SGDLS and CDR2 YYNGEE. The CDR3 length is 15 residues. V shed 0 bases and J 4 bases; nucleotides not matched to a gene: 6. The CDR3 here is CASSVVGGLGYGYTF. The CDR3 DNA follows: TGTGCCAGCAGCGTAGTAGGGGGCTTGGGCTATGGCTACACCTTC.

The V and J genes are TRBV5-4 and TRBJ2-5; D possibly corresponds to TRBD2 (5 bases). Germline V gene lookup returns CDR1 SGHNT and CDR2 YYREEE (reference sequence). The V and J ends lost 5 bases and 9 bases respectively, with 20 bases between them. This CDR3 region has 14 residues. CDR3 DNA sequence: TGTGCCAGCAGAAGCCCGGAGGATGGGAGACCCCAGTACTTC. Amino acids: CASRSPEDGRPQYF.

The gene calls are TRBV4-1 and TRBJ2-7; 10 positions agree with TRBD1. In germline, CDR1 is MGHRA, CDR2 YSYEKL. With V trimmed by 3 bases and J by 2 bases, 7 bases remained unmatched. This CDR3 is 16 amino acids long. The CDR3 spells CASSQRGQGIPYEQYF. DNA of the CDR3: TGCGCCAGCAGCCAGAGGGGACAGGGGATCCCCTACGAGCAGTACTTC.

The V and J genes are TRBV7-9 and TRBJ2-7; weak D call: TRBD1 (6 bases). V was cut by 5 bases and J by 3 bases, with 14 bases left in between. CDR1 is SEHNR and CDR2 is FQNEAQ in the germline V gene (reference sequence). The CDR3 runs to 14 residues. The CDR3 DNA reads as TGTGCCAGCAGCCAATCCGGGACAAACTACGAGCAGTACTTC. Protein product: CASSQSGTNYEQYF.

The chain recombines TRBV11-2 with TRBJ1-2, with D tentatively TRBD1 (6 bases). The CDR3 is made up of 15 amino acids. CDR1 SGHAT and CDR2 FQNNGV come from the germline V gene. V shed 0 bases and J shed 5 bases, with 13 bases lying between them. CDR3 sequence reads: CASSLEAGDLYGYTF. Here the CDR3 DNA reads TGTGCCAGCAGCTTAGAGGCAGGGGACCTATATGGCTACACCTTC.

V is TRBV7-2 and J is TRBJ2-1; 14 bases are shared with TRBD2. V trimming: 4 bases; J trimming: 8 bases; junction bases outside the gene matches: 7. CDR1 and CDR2 from the germline V gene are SGHTA and FQGNSA. The CDR3 runs 16 residues. The CDR3 is CASSSTSGRARHEQFF. DNA for the CDR3: TGTGCCAGCAGCTCGACTAGCGGGAGGGCTAGGCATGAGCAGTTCTTC.

The rearrangement joins TRBV5-1 to TRBJ1-2, with 9 bases identical to TRBD1. V was pared by 0 bases and J by 6 bases, with 12 bases of the junction left unmatched. CDR1 and CDR2 from the germline V gene are SGHRS and YFSETQ. CDR3 length equals 17 residues. CDR3 DNA: TGCGCCAGCAGCTTGGTAAACTCGGGACAGGGAAAGGATGGCTACACCTTC. Its protein is CASSLVNSGQGKDGYTF.

The chain has TRBV18 and TRBJ2-1; TRBD2 is a possible D gene (5 bases). CDR1 and CDR2 (germline): KGHSH, LQKENI. Trimming shortened V by 1 base and J by 8 bases, and 12 bases separated the two germline ends. The CDR3 is 14 residues long. The DNA for the CDR3 is TGTGCCAGCTCACCACTCTCGGGGTCCGATGAGCAGTTCTTC. This encodes CASSPLSGSDEQFF.

This chain links TRBV19 with TRBJ2-7, with TRBD1 identical over 9 bases. CDR3 length: 16 amino acids. Losses at the gene ends were 9 bases for V and 6 bases for J; bases not matched to a gene: 18. Per germline, CDR1 LNHDA and CDR2 SQIVND (reference sequence). The CDR3 DNA reads TGTGCCAGCAAACCACCCCCGGGACAGGGTAGTGGCGAGCAGTACTTC. The encoded protein is CASKPPPGQGSGEQYF.

This sequence joins TRBV6-5 and TRBJ2-1; 12 bases fit TRBD2. Per the germline V gene, CDR1 is MNHEY and CDR2 is SVGAGI. V was clipped by 6 bases and J by 5 bases; unmatched bases: 5. The CDR3 is 15 residues long. The CDR3 spells CASRVTSGRDNEQFF. Written as DNA, the CDR3 is TGTGCCAGCAGGGTGACTAGCGGGAGAGACAATGAGCAGTTCTTC.

The J gene is TRBJ2-2, the V gene TRBV10-2; D is uncertain. From germline, CDR1 is WSHSY and CDR2 SAAADI. The CDR3 loop spans 10 amino acids. Trimming left V 9 bases short and J 5 bases short, with 4 bases between. In nucleotides, the CDR3 is TGCGCCAGACTGACCGGGGAGCTGTTTTTT. This sequence encodes CARLTGELFF.

This clone was observed once. The chain links TRBV28 to TRBJ1-2; D is possibly TRBD1 (6 bases). This CDR3 comprises 13 residues. V was shortened by 5 bases and J by 7 bases, with 14 bases between the two germline ends. Germline CDR1 reads MDHEN; CDR2 reads SYDVKM. The CDR3 sequence is CASSPPDRTGYTF. The CDR3, as DNA: TGTGCCAGCAGTCCACCTGACAGGACTGGCTACACCTTC.

J is TRBJ1-4 and V is TRBV11-1; 8 bases fit TRBD1. The V gene end was trimmed by 4 bases and the J gene end by 6 bases; junction bases not matched to a gene: 4. Germline V gene sequence: CDR1 SGHAT, CDR2 FQDESV (reference sequence). There are 14 residues in the CDR3. CDR3 residues: CASSSRQGYEKLFF. CDR3 coding DNA: TGTGCCAGCAGCTCCAGACAGGGGTATGAAAAACTGTTTTTT.

The rearrangement uses TRBV6-2 or TRBV6-3 and TRBJ1-5, with TRBD1 matching over 7 bases. Losses at the gene ends were 4 bases for V and 0 bases for J; bases not matched to a gene: 6. The CDR3 length is 16 residues. Germline V gene sequence: CDR1 MNHEY, CDR2 SVGEGT. CDR3 nucleotides: TGTGCCAGCAGTTTAACAGGGGCGAATAGCAATCAGCCCCAGCATTTT. Protein sequence: CASSLTGANSNQPQHF.

V usage is TRBV29-1 and J usage is TRBJ1-5; 7 bases are shared with TRBD1. CDR1 SQVTM and CDR2 ANQGSEA come from the germline V gene. The CDR3 totals 13 residues. V lost 7 bases and J lost 4; bases outside the gene matches: 7. CDR3 nucleotides: TGCAGCGCATCCCAGGGGGTGAATCAGCCCCAGCATTTT. Amino acid sequence: CSASQGVNQPQHF.

The rearrangement links TRBV30 to TRBJ2-1; D is unclear. V was cut by 2 bases and J by 4 bases, with 6 bases left in between. The V gene's germline CDR1 is GTSNPN and CDR2 SVGIG (reference sequence). This CDR3 spans 12 amino acids. The CDR3 region has the DNA TGTGCCTGGAGTCCGGAGTACAATGAGCAGTTCTTC. Its translation: CAWSPEYNEQFF.

The V call is TRBV18, the J call TRBJ2-5; D gene unclear. V lost 4 bases to trimming and J lost 7 bases, with 7 bases between them. The length of the CDR3 is 11 residues. Germline lookup yields CDR1 KGHSH and CDR2 LQKENI. The CDR3 DNA reads as TGTGCCAGCTCACTTTCAGGGACCCAGTACTTC. It codes for CASSLSGTQYF.

This clone was seen a single time. The J gene is TRBJ2-7, the V gene TRBV30; the match to TRBD2 covers 12 bases. In germline, CDR1 is GTSNPN, CDR2 SVGIG (reference sequence). The V and J ends lost 3 bases and 4 bases, in that order; junction bases with no gene match: 1. CDR3 length equals 13 residues. This CDR3 reads CAWRTSGSYEQYF. The CDR3 DNA sequence: TGTGCCTGGAGGACTAGCGGGAGTTACGAGCAGTACTTC.

The J gene is TRBJ2-3, the V gene TRBV7-9, with D unresolved. This CDR3 has 12 amino acids. Germline CDR1 SEHNR, CDR2 FQNEAQ (reference sequence). V dropped 7 bases and J dropped 4 bases, with 9 bases sitting between them. In DNA form, the CDR3 reads TGTGCCAGCACCCCTCTCGCAGATACGCAGTATTTT. Its protein is CASTPLADTQYF.

The rearrangement links TRBV2 to TRBJ2-1; 11 bases are shared with TRBD1. With V trimmed by 6 bases and J by 7 bases, 8 bases remained unmatched. The CDR3 extends over 15 amino acids. The V gene's germline CDR1 is SNHLY and CDR2 FYNNEI. This chain's CDR3 is CASSQDRGRRNEQFF. DNA of the CDR3: TGTGCCAGCAGCCAGGACAGGGGGCGGCGGAATGAGCAGTTCTTC.

V is TRBV6-5 and J is TRBJ1-5; D not resolved. Germline V gives CDR1 MNHEY, CDR2 SVGAGI. Trimming cost V 6 bases and J 0 bases, with 6 bases left between them. This CDR3 is 13 amino acids long. The CDR3 nucleotides are TGTGCCAGCAGAACTTATAGCAATCAGCCCCAGCATTTT. This encodes CASRTYSNQPQHF.

This rearrangement joins TRBV27 to TRBJ2-7, with 10 bases matching TRBD1. The CDR3 spans 14 residues. After removal of 6 bases from V and 5 bases from J, the junction contained 7 bases not matched to a gene. The germline gives CDR1 MNHEY, CDR2 SMNVEV (reference sequence). The CDR3 DNA is TGTGCCAGCAGCCTCGGACAGGGGGTTAACGAGCAGTACTTC. This codes for CASSLGQGVNEQYF.

V is TRBV6-1 and J is TRBJ1-5; perhaps TRBD1 as D (6 bases). V was clipped by 4 bases and J by 4 bases, with 17 bases between them. Germline CDR1 is MNHNS and CDR2 is SASEGT. The CDR3 contains 16 residues. In DNA, the CDR3 is TGTGCCAGCAGTGTTGGGAGGGGGGCTCTAAATCAGCCCCAGCATTTT. Translation gives CASSVGRGALNQPQHF.

V and J are TRBV11-2 and TRBJ2-2, with D maybe TRBD1 (6 bases). The V gene's germline CDR1 is SGHAT and CDR2 FQNNGV. With 2 bases removed from V and 0 bases from J, the gap between germline ends came to 7 bases. The CDR3 consists of 15 residues. The CDR3 sequence is CASSLTGSNTGELFF. In DNA form, the CDR3 reads TGTGCCAGCAGCTTAACAGGGTCGAACACCGGGGAGCTGTTTTTT. The whole variable domain, filled in from reference TRBV11-2 and TRBJ2-2, reads EAGVAQSPRYKIIEKRQSVAFWCNPISGHATLYWYQQILGQGPKLLIQFQNNGVVDDSQLPKDRFSAERLKGVDSTLKIQPAKLEDSAVYLCASSLTGSNTGELFFGEGSRLTVL.

V is TRBV28 and J is TRBJ2-5; D may be TRBD1 (6 bases). CDR1 is MDHEN and CDR2 is SYDVKM in the germline V gene. This CDR3 contains 13 residues. Trimming stripped 6 bases from V and 3 bases from J, with 11 bases between. As DNA, the CDR3 is TGTGCCAGCAGATGGGGGCAGGAAGAGACCCAGTACTTC. As protein: CASRWGQEETQYF.

The chain uses TRBV5-1 and TRBJ2-5, with TRBD2 identical over 14 bases. Germline assignment: CDR1 SGHRS and CDR2 YFSETQ. After removal of 3 bases from V and 5 bases from J, the junction contained 9 bases not matched to a gene. The CDR3 totals 17 residues. The CDR3 reads CASSSGLAGGGQETQYF. CDR3 nucleotide sequence: TGCGCCAGCAGCTCCGGACTAGCGGGAGGCGGCCAGGAGACCCAGTACTTC.

This clone was recorded a few times. V and J are TRBV6-5 and TRBJ2-7; maybe TRBD2 (5 bases). V lost 6 bases and J lost 6, with 15 bases in between. The germline gives CDR1 MNHEY, CDR2 SVGAGI. The CDR3 has 13 residues. This CDR3 is CASSPKSGLEQYF. As DNA, the CDR3 is TGTGCCAGCAGCCCGAAATCCGGACTCGAGCAGTACTTC.

This clone has a single count. The V call is TRBV19, the J call TRBJ2-1; D may be TRBD2 (6 bases). Trimming left V 5 bases short and J 2 bases short, with 16 bases between. The germline gives CDR1 LNHDA, CDR2 SQIVND (reference sequence). The CDR3 has 16 residues. The chain's CDR3 is CASSSWTSGAYNEQFF. The CDR3 coding sequence is TGTGCCAGTAGTTCCTGGACTTCGGGGGCCTACAATGAGCAGTTCTTC.